The clone carrying this TCR beta chain was observed at least ten times. Its antigen is not identified. This sample stems from a study of T-cell reconstitution after alpha-beta-depleted transplantation in children. The CDR3 totals 14 residues. CDR1 is MGHDK and CDR2 is SYGVNS in the germline V gene. The V gene lost 3 bases and the J gene lost 4 bases, with 9 bases spanning the gap. Findings and caveats of the study: Newly generated T cells supplied most T-cell counts and diversity one year post-transplant.

Unique molecular identifiers featured in how the TCRbeta library was prepared. Each CDR3 protein gets one entry after TCRdb re-called the PCR reads with MiXCR. This table has fewer than 500,000 distinct CDR3 sequences, roughly 43% appearing once. This sequence joins TRBV25-1 and TRBJ1-4, with D unclear. The sample here was PBMCs, taken before TCRalphabeta/CD19-depleted stem cell transplant. This sequence originates from a girl aged 2 to 9 with aplastic anemia, due to receive a stem cell transplant. For the CDR3, the DNA is TGTGCCAGCAGTGATCCCAGCTTTAATGAAAAACTGTTTTTT. It yields the protein CASSDPSFNEKLFF. The full variable domain, in which reference TRBV25-1 and TRBJ1-4 provide the parts outside the CDR3, is EADIYQTPRYLVIGTGKKITLECSQTMGHDKMYWYQQDPGMELHLIHYSYGVNSTEKGDLSSESTVSRIRTEHFPLTLESARPSHTSQYLCASSDPSFNEKLFFGSGTQLSVL.